The 27 T cell receptor beta chains presented below share a single source sample, sequenced in a study of shared clonotypes between healthy human individuals. Data came from immunoSEQ multiplex PCR; TCRdb stores just in-frame clones and leaves some out. The table includes over 2 million clones, over 85% detected once. The sample comprised naive CD4+ T cells sorted from blood. Subset meaning: CD45RA+ positively selected. These receptors came from a man aged 18 to 30 in good health.

J is TRBJ2-2 and V is TRBV29-1, with D possibly being TRBD1 (6 bases). The germline V gene has CDR1 SQVTM and CDR2 ANQGSEA. The V gene lost 7 bases and the J gene lost 3 bases, with 15 bases spanning the gap. CDR3 size: 14 residues. This CDR3 is CSAQRDKHTGELFF. CDR3 DNA sequence: TGCAGCGCGCAACGGGACAAGCACACCGGGGAGCTGTTTTTT.

V usage is TRBV7-9 and J usage is TRBJ2-7; TRBD1 matches 8 bases. Germline V gene sequence: CDR1 SEHNR, CDR2 FQNEAQ (reference sequence). The CDR3 contains 15 residues. J gave up 4 bases and V 5 bases, and 10 bases lay outside the gene matches. CDR3 sequence: CASSRPGTGRYEQYF. CDR3 coding DNA: TGTGCCAGCAGCCGGCCCGGGACAGGAAGGTACGAGCAGTACTTC. The complete variable domain, with remaining parts taken from reference TRBV7-9 and TRBJ2-7, reads DTGVSQNPRHKITKRGQNVTFRCDPISEHNRLYWYRQTLGQGPEFLTYFQNEAQLEKSRLLSDRFSAERPKGSFSTLEIQRTEQGDSAMYLCASSRPGTGRYEQYFGPGTRLTVT.

The chain links TRBV7-2 to TRBJ2-1; TRBD1 matches 7 bases. The V segment lost 5 bases and the J segment 4 bases; nucleotides outside the gene matches: 5. Looked up from germline, CDR1 is SGHTA and CDR2 is FQGNSA. The length of the CDR3 is 14 residues. The DNA of the CDR3 is TGTGCCAGCAGCCCAGGGGGAGCATACAATGAGCAGTTCTTC. This sequence encodes CASSPGGAYNEQFF.

This rearrangement joins TRBV28 to TRBJ2-7, with D uncertain. Trimming shortened V by 3 bases and J by 0 bases, and 9 bases separated the two germline ends. Germline-derived CDR1 and CDR2 are MDHEN and SYDVKM. The CDR3 contains 14 residues. The CDR3 region has the DNA TGTGCCAGCAGTTTCCCTAGGAGCTCCTACGAGCAGTACTTC. This codes for CASSFPRSSYEQYF.

The V and J genes are TRBV28 and TRBJ2-3, with D possibly matching TRBD2 (5 bases). Germline V gene lookup returns CDR1 MDHEN and CDR2 SYDVKM. CDR3 size: 15 residues. The V gene lost 7 bases and the J gene lost 1 base, with 15 bases spanning the gap. The CDR3 DNA reads TGTGCCAGCAACCTCGACGTCGGGGGCACAGATACGCAGTATTTT. Its protein product is CASNLDVGGTDTQYF.

J is TRBJ2-7 and V is TRBV5-6, with 10 bases fitting TRBD1. CDR1 is SGHDT, CDR2 YYEEEE, per germline. The trim removed 7 bases at V and 4 bases at J, leaving 17 bases unmatched. This CDR3 comprises 17 residues. CDR3 nucleotide sequence: TGTGCCAGCGGGGCCGGGACAGGGGCTGATTGGGGTTACGAGCAGTACTTC. This encodes CASGAGTGADWGYEQYF. The full variable domain, rest sourced from reference TRBV5-6 and TRBJ2-7, is DAGVTQSPTHLIKTRGQQVTLRCSPKSGHDTVSWYQQALGQGPQFIFQYYEEEERQRGNFPDRFSGHQFPNYSSELNVNALLLGDSALYLCASGAGTGADWGYEQYFGPGTRLTVT.

The gene calls are TRBV7-2 and TRBJ2-7; perhaps TRBD1 as D (5 bases). CDR3 size: 14 residues. CDR1 and CDR2 (germline): SGHTA, FQGNSA. Trimming took 1 base from V and 6 from J, leaving 13 bases between them. For the CDR3, the DNA is TGTGCCAGCAGCTTAGACCCAGGGAAGGGCGAGCAGTACTTC. Translation: CASSLDPGKGEQYF.

This sequence joins TRBV7-9 and TRBJ2-1; a possible D gene is TRBD1 (5 bases). The germline V and J ends were trimmed by 3 bases and 3 bases, with 15 bases remaining between them. This CDR3 comprises 16 residues. CDR1 is SEHNR, CDR2 FQNEAQ, per germline (reference sequence). CDR3 protein: CASSFALSTVYNEQFF. CDR3 bases: TGTGCCAGCAGCTTCGCCCTATCGACAGTCTACAATGAGCAGTTCTTC.

This chain uses TRBV18 with TRBJ1-4; D not resolved. Germline CDR1 reads KGHSH; CDR2 reads LQKENI. Trimming pared 2 bases from V and 7 bases from J, leaving 8 bases between. The CDR3 totals 13 residues. The CDR3 nucleotides are TGTGCCAGCTCACCAGGAGGGATTGAAAAACTGTTTTTT. Translation: CASSPGGIEKLFF.

The chain links TRBV5-1 to TRBJ2-1; 7 nucleotides line up with TRBD2. V shed 4 bases and J 4 bases; nucleotides not matched to a gene: 11. Germline loops: CDR1 SGHRS, CDR2 YFSETQ. The CDR3 loop spans 16 amino acids. The CDR3: CASSVGLHYSYNEQFF. The CDR3 DNA is TGCGCCAGCAGCGTGGGACTACACTACTCATACAATGAGCAGTTCTTC.

CDR3 nucleotides: TGTGCCAGCACCCCTCCGACAGGGAGCTCCTACGAGCAGTACTTC. Translating it yields CASTPPTGSSYEQYF. The rearrangement links TRBV7-9 to TRBJ2-7; 7 bases map to TRBD1. Per germline, CDR1 SEHNR and CDR2 FQNEAQ (reference sequence). The CDR3 is 15 residues long. The trim removed 7 bases at V and 0 bases at J, leaving 9 bases unmatched.

The chain uses TRBV2 and TRBJ2-1; the D gene is possibly TRBD1 (5 bases). The CDR3 has 11 residues. CDR1 is SNHLY and CDR2 is FYNNEI in the germline V gene. With 4 bases removed from V and 11 bases from J, the gap between germline ends came to 9 bases. This CDR3 reads CASSVGAQQFF. In DNA form, the CDR3 reads TGTGCCAGCAGTGTTGGGGCACAGCAGTTCTTC. The full variable domain, in which reference TRBV2 and TRBJ2-1 provide the parts outside the CDR3, is EPEVTQTPSHQVTQMGQEVILRCVPISNHLYFYWYRQILGQKVEFLVSFYNNEISEKSEIFDDQFSVERPDGSNFTLKIRSTKLEDSAMYFCASSVGAQQFFGPGTRLTVL.

V and J are TRBV5-1 and TRBJ2-3, with D possibly being TRBD2 (6 bases). CDR3 size: 15 residues. CDR1 is SGHRS, CDR2 YFSETQ, per germline. Trimming cost V 6 bases and J 1 base, with 15 bases left between them. CDR3 coding DNA: TGCGCCAGCACCCTCATCGGCGGGGGCACAGATACGCAGTATTTT. Amino acids: CASTLIGGGTDTQYF.

The chain links TRBV4-1 to TRBJ2-1, with 10 bases lining up with TRBD1. The germline CDR1 and CDR2 sequences are MGHRA and YSYEKL. This CDR3 is 15 amino acids long. The ends lost 4 bases at V and 8 bases at J; junction bases unmatched: 8. CDR3 coding DNA: TGCGCCAGCAGCCCGACAGGGGGCGTTCTCCATGAGCAGTTCTTC. Its protein is CASSPTGGVLHEQFF.

The V gene is TRBV2, the J gene TRBJ2-1, with a tentative D call TRBD2 (5 bases). This CDR3 contains 15 residues. Trimming took 5 bases from V and 3 from J, leaving 14 bases between them. From germline, CDR1 is SNHLY and CDR2 FYNNEI. The chain's CDR3 is CASSFSENYYNEQFF. For the CDR3, the DNA is TGTGCCAGCAGTTTTAGCGAGAACTACTACAATGAGCAGTTCTTC.

The chain links TRBV7-2 to TRBJ2-7; D might be TRBD2 (6 bases). Germline values: CDR1 SGHTA, CDR2 FQGNSA. The CDR3 covers 13 residues. V lost 4 bases, J lost 6 bases, and 13 bases lay in between. The DNA for the CDR3 is TGTGCCAGCAGCTCCCAGGGTAGCGGCGAGCAGTACTTC. This translates into CASSSQGSGEQYF. Drawing the rest from reference TRBV7-2 and TRBJ2-7, the complete variable domain is GAGVSQSPSNKVTEKGKDVELRCDPISGHTALYWYRQSLGQGLEFLIYFQGNSAPDKSGLPSDRFSAERTGGSVSTLTIQRTQQEDSAVYLCASSSQGSGEQYFGPGTRLTVT.

V is TRBV6-5 and J is TRBJ1-4, with 10 positions matching TRBD1. This CDR3 comprises 15 residues. Germline loops: CDR1 MNHEY, CDR2 SVGAGI. V was clipped by 7 bases and J by 7 bases; unmatched bases: 9. CDR3 nucleotide sequence: TGTGCCAGCACGCGACAGGGGGCGCGGGGTGAAAAACTGTTTTTT. Translated, it gives CASTRQGARGEKLFF.

The gene calls are TRBV9 and TRBJ1-6, with TRBD1 identical over 7 bases. Losses at the gene ends were 4 bases for V and 6 bases for J; bases not matched to a gene: 4. The CDR3 length is 14 residues. Germline V gene sequence: CDR1 SGDLS, CDR2 YYNGEE. In nucleotides, the CDR3 is TGTGCCAGCAGCCCCGGGACAGCTAATTCACCCCTCCACTTT. This gives the protein CASSPGTANSPLHF.

As for this clone: A much larger clone differs from this one at a single base, so this may be a read error. At the DNA level, this CDR3 is encoded by other sequences in the same sample as well. This sequence joins TRBV6-5 and TRBJ2-7; TRBD1 might be the D (5 bases). The ends were cut back, 6 bases at V and 3 bases at J, with 6 bases in the middle. The CDR3 covers 11 residues. Germline-derived CDR1 and CDR2 are MNHEY and SVGAGI. DNA for the CDR3: TGTGCCAGCAGCGACAGCTACGAGCAGTACTTC. Its protein is CASSDSYEQYF.

The V and J genes are TRBV5-6 and TRBJ2-2, with no clear D. This CDR3 contains 17 residues. V lost 4 bases and J lost 4, with 20 bases in between. Germline V gene lookup returns CDR1 SGHDT and CDR2 YYEEEE. Here the CDR3 reads CASSPLLRQVVTGELFF. DNA for the CDR3: TGTGCCAGCAGCCCCCTCCTGCGGCAGGTAGTCACCGGGGAGCTGTTTTTT.

The CDR3 nucleotides read TGCGCCAGCAGCCAAGTCGGGGTCGGGGAGCTGTTTTTT. This sequence encodes CASSQVGVGELFF. The rearrangement joins TRBV4-1 to TRBJ2-2, with a possible D match to TRBD2 (5 bases). V lost 1 base and J lost 7, with 7 bases in between. CDR1 is MGHRA and CDR2 is YSYEKL in the germline V gene. This CDR3 contains 13 residues.

The chain combines TRBV4-1 with TRBJ2-1; 13 positions agree with TRBD2. The CDR3 runs to 16 residues. The junction had 3 bases not matched to a gene; V was cut back by 0 bases and J by 7 bases. Germline CDR1 MGHRA, CDR2 YSYEKL. The DNA of the CDR3 is TGCGCCAGCAGCCAAGACCGGACTAGCGGGAGAAATGAGCAGTTCTTC. Translating it yields CASSQDRTSGRNEQFF.

The genes are TRBV11-2 and TRBJ1-6; D not resolved. CDR3 size: 14 residues. V was cut by 0 bases and J by 7 bases, with 7 bases left in between. Per germline, CDR1 SGHAT and CDR2 FQNNGV. This chain's CDR3 is CASSLDPGNSPLHF. The DNA for the CDR3 is TGTGCCAGCAGCTTAGATCCGGGGAATTCACCCCTCCACTTT.

The chain is built from TRBV10-3 and TRBJ2-1; TRBD1 matches at 7 bases. The V and J ends lost 0 bases and 0 bases, in that order; junction bases with no gene match: 2. This CDR3 has 16 amino acids. Germline lookup yields CDR1 ENHRY and CDR2 SYGVKD. The CDR3: CAISESPGGSYNEQFF. In nucleotides, the CDR3 is TGTGCCATCAGTGAGTCGCCAGGGGGCTCCTACAATGAGCAGTTCTTC.

The rearrangement links TRBV11-2 to TRBJ2-7; TRBD1 agrees at 8 bases. J gave up 2 bases and V 2 bases, and 11 bases lay outside the gene matches. The CDR3 covers 17 residues. Germline V CDR1 and CDR2: SGHAT, FQNNGV. The chain's CDR3 is CASSLSRYWTGPYEQYF. The CDR3 DNA sequence: TGTGCCAGCAGCTTATCTCGATACTGGACAGGGCCCTACGAGCAGTACTTC.

The count of this clone is one. V usage is TRBV2 and J usage is TRBJ1-3, with TRBD1 as a possible D gene (6 bases). The CDR3 is 14 amino acids. The V end was cut by 2 bases, the J end by 4 bases, with 9 bases between. Germline V lookup: CDR1 SNHLY, CDR2 FYNNEI. The CDR3 bases are TGTGCCAGCAGTGAACAGGGGTACGGAAACACCATATATTTT. Amino acids: CASSEQGYGNTIYF.

This chain uses TRBV19 with TRBJ2-2; 7 nucleotides line up with TRBD2. The germline V gene encodes CDR1 LNHDA and CDR2 SQIVND (reference sequence). CDR3 length: 15 residues. J lost 4 bases, V lost 1 base, and 3 bases had no gene match. The CDR3 loop is CASSIGLALTGELFF. In nucleotides, the CDR3 is TGTGCCAGTAGTATAGGACTAGCCCTCACCGGGGAGCTGTTTTTT.